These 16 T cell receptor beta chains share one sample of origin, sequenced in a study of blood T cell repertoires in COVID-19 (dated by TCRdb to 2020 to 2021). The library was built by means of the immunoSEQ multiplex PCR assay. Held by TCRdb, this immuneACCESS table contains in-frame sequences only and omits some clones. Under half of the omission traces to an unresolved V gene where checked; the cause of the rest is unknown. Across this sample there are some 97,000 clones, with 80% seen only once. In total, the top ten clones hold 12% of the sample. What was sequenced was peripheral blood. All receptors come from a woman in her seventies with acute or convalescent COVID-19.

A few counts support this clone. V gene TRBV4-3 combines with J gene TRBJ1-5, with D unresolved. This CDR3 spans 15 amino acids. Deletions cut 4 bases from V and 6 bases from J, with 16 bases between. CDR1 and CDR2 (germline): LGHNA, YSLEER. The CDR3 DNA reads TGCGCCAGCAGCCCTGGCCCCGAGGGAAGTCAGCCCCAGCATTTT. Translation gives CASSPGPEGSQPQHF.

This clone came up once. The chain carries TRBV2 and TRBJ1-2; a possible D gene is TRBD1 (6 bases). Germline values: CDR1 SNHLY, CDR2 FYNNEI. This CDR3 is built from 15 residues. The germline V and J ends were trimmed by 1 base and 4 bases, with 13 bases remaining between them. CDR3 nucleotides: TGTGCCAGCAGTGAAGACTACAGGGACGGCTATGGCTACACCTTC. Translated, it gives CASSEDYRDGYGYTF.

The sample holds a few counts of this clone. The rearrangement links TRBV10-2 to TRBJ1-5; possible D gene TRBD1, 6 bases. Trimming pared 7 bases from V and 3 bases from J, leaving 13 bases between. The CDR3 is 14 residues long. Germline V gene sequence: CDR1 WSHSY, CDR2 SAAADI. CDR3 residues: CASNLAGDNQPQHF. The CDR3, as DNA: TGCGCCAGCAATCTAGCAGGGGACAATCAGCCCCAGCATTTT.

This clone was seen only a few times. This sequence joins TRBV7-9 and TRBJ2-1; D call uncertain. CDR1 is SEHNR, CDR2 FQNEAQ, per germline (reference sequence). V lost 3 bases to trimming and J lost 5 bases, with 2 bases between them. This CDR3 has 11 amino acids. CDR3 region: CASSFNNEQFF. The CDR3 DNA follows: TGTGCCAGCAGCTTTAACAATGAGCAGTTCTTC.

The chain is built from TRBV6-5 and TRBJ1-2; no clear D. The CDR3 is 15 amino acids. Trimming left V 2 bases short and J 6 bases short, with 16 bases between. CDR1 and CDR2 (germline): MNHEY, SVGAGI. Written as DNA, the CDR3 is TGTGCCAGCAGTTACAGAGGGCGGAATGTTGATGGCTACACCTTC. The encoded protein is CASSYRGRNVDGYTF.

CDR3: CASSPSGTGWGTEAFF. In DNA, the CDR3 is TGTGCCAGCTCCCCCAGTGGGACAGGCTGGGGCACTGAAGCTTTCTTT. The chain uses TRBV18 and TRBJ1-1, with TRBD1 matching over 8 bases. The germline CDR1 and CDR2 sequences are KGHSH and LQKENI. J gave up 4 bases and V 6 bases, and 13 bases lay outside the gene matches. The length of the CDR3 is 16 residues. Together with reference TRBV18 and TRBJ1-1, the CDR3 gives the full variable domain: NAGVMQNPRHLVRRRGQEARLRCSPMKGHSHVYWYRQLPEEGLKFMVYLQKENIIDESGMPKERFSAEFPKEGPSILRIQQVVRGDSAAYFCASSPSGTGWGTEAFFGQGTRLTVV.

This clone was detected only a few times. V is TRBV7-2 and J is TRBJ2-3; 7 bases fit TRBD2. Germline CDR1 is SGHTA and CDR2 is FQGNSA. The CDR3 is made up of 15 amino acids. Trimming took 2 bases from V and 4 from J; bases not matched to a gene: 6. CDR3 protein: CASSLRKRDPDTQYF. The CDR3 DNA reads TGTGCCAGCAGCTTAAGGAAGCGGGACCCAGATACGCAGTATTTT.

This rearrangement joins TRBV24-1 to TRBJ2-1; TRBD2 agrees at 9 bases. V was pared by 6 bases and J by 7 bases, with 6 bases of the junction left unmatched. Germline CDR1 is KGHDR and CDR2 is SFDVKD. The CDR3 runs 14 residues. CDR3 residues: CATSISGGRNEQFF. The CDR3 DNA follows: TGTGCCACCAGTATTAGCGGGGGTAGAAATGAGCAGTTCTTC.

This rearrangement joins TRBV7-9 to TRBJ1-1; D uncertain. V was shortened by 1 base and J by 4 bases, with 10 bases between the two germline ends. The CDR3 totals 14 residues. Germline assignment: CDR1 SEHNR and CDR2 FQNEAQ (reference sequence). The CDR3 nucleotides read TGTGCCAGCAGCTTAGATTTAGTTGGCACTGAAGCTTTCTTT. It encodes CASSLDLVGTEAFF.

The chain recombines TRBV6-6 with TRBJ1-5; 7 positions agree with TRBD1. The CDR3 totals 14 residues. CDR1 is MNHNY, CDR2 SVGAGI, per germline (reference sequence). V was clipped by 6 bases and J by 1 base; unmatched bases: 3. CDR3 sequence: CASRLDRSNQPQHF. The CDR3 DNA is TGTGCCAGCAGACTGGACAGGAGCAATCAGCCCCAGCATTTT.

This CDR3 reads CASSQGFLDEQYF. CDR3 nucleotide sequence: TGTGCCAGCAGTCAGGGGTTTCTTGACGAGCAGTACTTC. V is TRBV12-3 or TRBV12-4 and J is TRBJ2-7; D is perhaps TRBD1 (6 bases). There are 13 residues in the CDR3. V dropped 5 bases and J dropped 5 bases, with 13 bases sitting between them.

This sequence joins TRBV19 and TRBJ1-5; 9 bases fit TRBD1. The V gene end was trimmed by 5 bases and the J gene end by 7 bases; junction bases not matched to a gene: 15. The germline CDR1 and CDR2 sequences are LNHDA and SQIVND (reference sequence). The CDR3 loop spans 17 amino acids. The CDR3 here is CASSLSGRTGVGQPQHF. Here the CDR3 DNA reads TGTGCCAGTAGTCTCAGCGGCAGGACAGGGGTAGGGCAGCCCCAGCATTTT.

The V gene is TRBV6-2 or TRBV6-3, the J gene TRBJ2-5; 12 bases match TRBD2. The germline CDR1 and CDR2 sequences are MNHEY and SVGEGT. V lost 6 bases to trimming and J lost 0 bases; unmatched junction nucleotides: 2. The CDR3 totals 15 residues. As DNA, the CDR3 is TGTGCCAGCAGCGGGACTAGCGGGTACCAAGAGACCCAGTACTTC. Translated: CASSGTSGYQETQYF.

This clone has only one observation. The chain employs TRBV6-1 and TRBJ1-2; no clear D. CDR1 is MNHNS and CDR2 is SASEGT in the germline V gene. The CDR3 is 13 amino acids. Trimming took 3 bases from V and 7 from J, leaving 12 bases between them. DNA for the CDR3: TGTGCCAGCAGTGACGGGAGGGAAGTTGGCTACACCTTC. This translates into CASSDGREVGYTF.

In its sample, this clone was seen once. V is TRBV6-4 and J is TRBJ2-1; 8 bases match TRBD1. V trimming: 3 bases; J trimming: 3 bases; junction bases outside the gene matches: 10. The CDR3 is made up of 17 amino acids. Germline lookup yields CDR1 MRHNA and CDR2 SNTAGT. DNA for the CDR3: TGTGCCAGCAGTGATGGGGGGTCACAGGGGGACTACAATGAGCAGTTCTTC. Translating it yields CASSDGGSQGDYNEQFF.

CDR3 bases: TGTGCCAGCAGTGATGCCGGGACAGGCACCTACGAGCAGTACTTC. Protein: CASSDAGTGTYEQYF. The chain joins TRBV6-1 to TRBJ2-7; 8 positions match TRBD1. The J segment lost 2 bases and the V segment lost 3 bases, leaving 6 bases of the junction unmatched. Germline V lookup: CDR1 MNHNS, CDR2 SASEGT. There are 15 residues in the CDR3.